The 18 T cell receptor beta chains below were found in one sample sequenced in a study of OX40 agonist ivuxolimab in advanced cancers. Produced via immunoSEQ multiplex PCR; TCRdb's table is partial and in-frame only. Seen here are roughly 10,000 clones, over 60% observed once, and the top ten hold about 30%. The sequenced sample was CD4+ or CD8+ T cells sorted from blood, obtained in a trial of the OX40 agonist ivuxolimab. Receptors originate from an adult with an advanced solid tumor such as melanoma, head and neck, liver or kidney cancer.

This clone is termed medium-sized (0.01 to 0.1%). The chain has TRBV7-9 and TRBJ2-1, with a possible D match to TRBD1 (5 bases). Germline CDR1 reads SEHNR; CDR2 reads FQNEAQ (reference sequence). The CDR3 contains 16 residues. The germline V and J ends were trimmed by 2 bases and 7 bases, with 18 bases remaining between them. CDR3 DNA sequence: TGTGCCAGCAGCTTAACTTCCCCCCCCAGGGTAAATGAGCAGTTCTTC. It codes for CASSLTSPPRVNEQFF.

The chain carries TRBV28 and TRBJ1-1, with D perhaps matching TRBD1 (5 bases). V shed 3 bases and J shed 8 bases, with 13 bases lying between them. This CDR3 has 13 residues. Germline CDR1 MDHEN, CDR2 SYDVKM. The CDR3 DNA reads TGTGCCAGCAGTTTGGTCGAGGGGTACGAAGCTTTCTTT. This codes for CASSLVEGYEAFF.

V and J are TRBV19 and TRBJ1-5, with 7 nucleotides matching TRBD1. The CDR3 totals 16 residues. CDR1 is LNHDA, CDR2 SQIVND, per germline (reference sequence). With 6 bases clipped from V and 8 bases from J, the junction kept 16 bases outside the gene matches. CDR3 bases: TGTGCCAGTAGACCCATAGATACAGGGGTAGGAGAGCCCCAGCATTTT. It translates to CASRPIDTGVGEPQHF.

The chain carries TRBV29-1 and TRBJ2-7, with D perhaps TRBD2 (6 bases). The V end lost 6 bases, the J end lost 0 bases, and 18 bases lay between the germline ends. CDR1 is SQVTM and CDR2 is ANQGSEA in the germline V gene. The CDR3 is 15 residues long. In DNA, the CDR3 is TGCAGCGTCGCGGCTCGGGACGGGAGCTCCTACGAGCAGTACTTC. Protein product: CSVAARDGSSYEQYF.

This clone was recorded a few times. The chain carries TRBV7-9 and TRBJ1-2, with D tentatively TRBD1 (5 bases). The V end lost 5 bases, the J end lost 7 bases, and 14 bases lay between the germline ends. The CDR3 is made up of 13 amino acids. Germline V gene data show CDR1 as SEHNR and CDR2 as FQNEAQ (reference sequence). The CDR3 DNA sequence: TGTGCCAGCAGCGACCCGGGGCTGGGTGGCTACACCTTC. Translating gives CASSDPGLGGYTF.

The gene calls are TRBV28 and TRBJ1-5; TRBD1 matches at 9 bases. There are 20 residues in the CDR3. Per germline, CDR1 MDHEN and CDR2 SYDVKM. J lost 2 bases, V lost 6 bases, and 20 bases had no gene match. In DNA, the CDR3 is TGTGCCAGCAGCCCCCTTTTCGGAGACAGGGGGGCGGTGGGCAATCAGCCCCAGCATTTT. It encodes CASSPLFGDRGAVGNQPQHF. The whole variable domain, remainder taken from reference TRBV28 and TRBJ1-5, is DVKVTQSSRYLVKRTGEKVFLECVQDMDHENMFWYRQDPGLGLRLIYFSYDVKMKEKGDIPEGYSVSREKKERFSLILESASTNQTSMYLCASSPLFGDRGAVGNQPQHFGDGTRLSIL.

The gene calls are TRBV30 and TRBJ2-7; 11 nucleotides match TRBD1. With 2 bases clipped from V and 1 base from J, the junction kept 10 bases outside the gene matches. From germline, CDR1 is GTSNPN and CDR2 SVGIG (reference sequence). CDR3 length: 17 amino acids. CDR3 sequence reads: CAWSSPGQGDVSYEQYF. CDR3 coding DNA: TGTGCCTGGAGTTCCCCGGGACAGGGGGACGTATCCTACGAGCAGTACTTC.

The rearrangement joins TRBV7-3 to TRBJ1-2; possibly TRBD1 for D (5 bases). V lost 4 bases and J lost 3, with 9 bases in between. CDR1 is SGHTA and CDR2 is FQGTGA in the germline V gene. The CDR3 totals 13 residues. The CDR3 DNA sequence: TGTGCCAGCAGCTCAGGGACGGACTATGGCTACACCTTC. Its translation is CASSSGTDYGYTF.

The V call is TRBV9, the J call TRBJ1-1; D possibly corresponds to TRBD1 (5 bases). Per the germline V gene, CDR1 is SGDLS and CDR2 is YYNGEE. The CDR3 sequence is 14 residues long. The V and J ends lost 0 bases and 1 base respectively, with 7 bases between them. The CDR3 region is CASSVAGGNTEAFF. The CDR3 DNA follows: TGTGCCAGCAGCGTAGCGGGGGGGAACACTGAAGCTTTCTTT.

This chain uses TRBV28 with TRBJ1-6; perhaps TRBD1 as D (6 bases). The CDR3 sequence is 17 residues long. CDR1 and CDR2 (germline): MDHEN, SYDVKM. Trimming pared 5 bases from V and 6 bases from J, leaving 20 bases between. CDR3 sequence reads: CASSAPGGGALNSPLHF. The CDR3 DNA is TGTGCCAGCAGTGCCCCCGGGGGCGGAGCTCTTAATTCACCCCTCCACTTT.

V and J are TRBV4-2 and TRBJ2-7; TRBD2 agrees at 9 bases. CDR3 size: 19 residues. V lost 0 bases to trimming and J lost 0 bases; unmatched junction nucleotides: 12. Germline assignment: CDR1 LGHNA and CDR2 YNFKEQ. The chain's CDR3 is CASSQDPEREAPISYEQYF. The CDR3 DNA follows: TGTGCCAGCAGCCAAGATCCGGAGCGGGAGGCCCCAATCTCCTACGAGCAGTACTTC.

This chain uses TRBV7-8 with TRBJ1-5; a weak D match, TRBD1 (5 bases). This CDR3 comprises 16 residues. Per germline, CDR1 SGHVS and CDR2 FQNEAQ. The V end lost 5 bases, the J end lost 5 bases, and 19 bases lay between the germline ends. The CDR3 reads CASSRRSGGGYQPQHF. The CDR3 region has the DNA TGTGCCAGCAGCCGCCGGTCCGGGGGAGGATATCAGCCCCAGCATTTT.

This clone counts as large. The chain links TRBV7-9 to TRBJ2-2; D gene unclear. V was shortened by 11 bases and J by 2 bases, with 12 bases between the two germline ends. CDR1 and CDR2 from the germline V gene are SEHNR and FQNEAQ (reference sequence). The CDR3 is 13 amino acids. As DNA, the CDR3 is TGTGCCCCGTATCAGAGAAACACCGGGGAGCTGTTTTTT. Translated, it gives CAPYQRNTGELFF.

The rearrangement uses TRBV11-3 and TRBJ2-1, with D maybe TRBD1 (5 bases). Germline V gene data show CDR1 as SGHNT and CDR2 as YENEEA. Deletions cut 1 base from V and 5 bases from J, with 6 bases between. The CDR3 has 13 amino acids. In DNA form, the CDR3 reads TGTGCCAGCAGCTTAGGACAGCACAATGAGCAGTTCTTC. Its protein is CASSLGQHNEQFF.

The gene calls are TRBV9 and TRBJ2-7; D unclear. Looked up from germline, CDR1 is SGDLS and CDR2 is YYNGEE. Trimming took 3 bases from V and 5 from J, leaving 9 bases between them. The CDR3 loop spans 12 amino acids. The CDR3 nucleotides are TGTGCCAGCAGCGGGGTCCAAGACGAGCAGTACTTC. It encodes CASSGVQDEQYF.

The chain uses TRBV5-1 and TRBJ2-3, with D uncertain. CDR3 length: 14 amino acids. With 1 base removed from V and 0 bases from J, the gap between germline ends came to 6 bases. From germline, CDR1 is SGHRS and CDR2 YFSETQ. The CDR3 bases are TGCGCCAGCAGCTTGCCGGACAGCACAGATACGCAGTATTTT. Amino acid sequence: CASSLPDSTDTQYF.

The rearrangement links TRBV4-1 to TRBJ1-5; D gene uncertain. V lost 4 bases, J lost 6 bases, and 16 bases lay in between. CDR3 size: 15 residues. Germline CDR1 reads MGHRA; CDR2 reads YSYEKL. CDR3 nucleotides: TGCGCCAGCAGCCCCACGTCTGGTTCGTTTCAGCCCCAGCATTTT. Translated: CASSPTSGSFQPQHF.

This chain connects TRBV19 to TRBJ2-2, with TRBD1 as a possible D gene (5 bases). The CDR3 runs 15 residues. Trimming took 4 bases from V and 1 from J, leaving 10 bases between them. From germline, CDR1 is LNHDA and CDR2 SQIVND (reference sequence). The CDR3 DNA follows: TGTGCCAGTAGTAGGGGCAGGGAGAACACCGGGGAGCTGTTTTTT. This gives the protein CASSRGRENTGELFF.